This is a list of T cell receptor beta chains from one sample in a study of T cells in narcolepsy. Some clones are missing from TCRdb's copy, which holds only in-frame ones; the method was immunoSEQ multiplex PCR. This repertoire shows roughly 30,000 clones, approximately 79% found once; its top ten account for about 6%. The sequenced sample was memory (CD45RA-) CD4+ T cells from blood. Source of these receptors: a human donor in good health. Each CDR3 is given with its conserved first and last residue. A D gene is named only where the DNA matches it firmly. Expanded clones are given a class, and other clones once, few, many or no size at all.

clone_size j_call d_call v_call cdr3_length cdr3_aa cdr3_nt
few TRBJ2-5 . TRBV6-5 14 CASSYSRGRKTQYF TGTGCCAGCAGTTACTCGAGGGGTCGGAAGACCCAGTACTTC
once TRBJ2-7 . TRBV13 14 CASSLKSGDYEQYF TGTGCCAGCAGCTTAAAGTCAGGGGACTACGAGCAGTACTTC
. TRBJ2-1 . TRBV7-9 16 CASNSLFPGVGNEQFF TGTGCCAGCAACAGCTTATTTCCGGGAGTGGGCAATGAGCAGTTCTTC
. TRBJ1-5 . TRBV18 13 CASSPVGEQPQHF TGTGCCAGCTCACCAGTCGGCGAGCAGCCCCAGCATTTT
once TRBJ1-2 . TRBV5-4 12 CASSFSNYGYTF TGTGCCAGCAGCTTCTCCAACTATGGCTACACCTTC
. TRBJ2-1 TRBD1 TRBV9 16 CASSVVGQGRFNEQFF TGTGCCAGCAGCGTAGTGGGACAGGGGCGGTTCAATGAGCAGTTCTTC
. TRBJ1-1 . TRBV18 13 CASSPGGNTEAFF TGTGCCAGCTCACCAGGGGGGAACACTGAAGCTTTCTTT
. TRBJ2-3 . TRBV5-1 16 CASSLGRARSTDTQYF TGCGCCAGCAGCTTGGGTAGGGCCAGAAGCACAGATACGCAGTATTTT
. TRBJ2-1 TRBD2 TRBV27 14 CASTGGSSYNEQFF TGTGCCAGCACCGGGGGGAGCTCCTACAATGAGCAGTTCTTC
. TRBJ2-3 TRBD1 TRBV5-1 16 CASSPWTGLTTDTQYF TGCGCCAGCAGCCCCTGGACAGGGCTTACCACAGATACGCAGTATTTT
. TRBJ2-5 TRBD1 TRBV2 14 CASRGQGTRETQYF TGTGCCAGCAGGGGACAGGGAACGCGCGAGACCCAGTACTTC
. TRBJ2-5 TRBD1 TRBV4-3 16 CASSRSPWTGQETQYF TGCGCCAGCAGCCGCTCACCCTGGACAGGACAAGAGACCCAGTACTTC
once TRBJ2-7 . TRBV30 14 CACKHGRGSGEQYF TGTGCCTGCAAACATGGAAGGGGGTCCGGGGAGCAGTACTTC
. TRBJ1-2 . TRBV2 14 CVLPGPTYVGGYTF TGTGTTTTACCGGGACCCACCTATGTAGGTGGCTACACCTTC
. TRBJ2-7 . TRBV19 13 CASSWGLHYEQYF TGTGCCAGTAGTTGGGGACTCCACTACGAGCAGTACTTC
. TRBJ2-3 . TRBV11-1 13 CASRTEGTDTQYF TGTGCCAGCAGGACTGAGGGTACGGATACGCAGTATTTT
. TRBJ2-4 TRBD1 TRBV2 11 CASGQGIIQYF TGTGCCAGTGGACAGGGGATCATTCAGTACTTC
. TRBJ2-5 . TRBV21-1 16 CASSRFRGGPIETQYF TGTGCCAGCAGCCGCTTTCGGGGGGGGCCTATAGAGACCCAGTACTTC
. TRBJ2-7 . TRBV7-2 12 CASSLGGGRQYF TGTGCCAGCAGCTTAGGAGGGGGTCGGCAGTACTTC
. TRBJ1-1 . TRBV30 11 CAWSVLGEAFF TGTGCCTGGAGTGTACTCGGTGAAGCTTTCTTT
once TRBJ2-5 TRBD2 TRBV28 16 CASSSTAGGQQETQYF TGTGCCAGCAGTTCCACAGCGGGGGGCCAGCAAGAGACCCAGTACTTC
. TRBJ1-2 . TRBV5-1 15 CASSLGDGGAYGYTF TGCGCCAGCAGCCTCGGGGATGGAGGGGCCTATGGCTACACCTTC
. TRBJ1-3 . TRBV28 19 CASPPPPARAPRLGNTIYF TGTGCCAGCCCACCTCCCCCTGCGAGGGCCCCCAGGCTCGGAAACACCATATATTTT
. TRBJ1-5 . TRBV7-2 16 CASSFRATGSNQPQHF TGTGCCAGCAGCTTCCGCGCGACAGGTTCGAATCAGCCCCAGCATTTT
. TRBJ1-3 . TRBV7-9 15 CASSLDPGSGNTIYF TGTGCCAGCAGCTTAGATCCGGGGTCCGGAAACACCATATATTTT
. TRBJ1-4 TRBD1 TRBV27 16 CASSPAGGRGSEKLFF TGTGCCAGCAGTCCCGCCGGGGGCAGGGGGAGCGAAAAACTGTTTTTT
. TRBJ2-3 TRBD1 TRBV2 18 CASKAYRDRGRSTDTQYF TGTGCCAGCAAAGCATACCGGGACAGGGGACGTAGCACAGATACGCAGTATTTT
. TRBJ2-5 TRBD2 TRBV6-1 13 CASLGLAQETQYF TGTGCCAGTCTTGGACTAGCACAAGAGACCCAGTACTTC